The T cell receptor beta chain described here comes from a study of blood T cell repertoires in COVID-19. Whole-study context: Whether acute or convalescent, the COVID-19 samples came from the United States, Italy and Spain. Sources were T cells, B-cell-depleted T cells, or PBMCs; the material itself was cDNA or gDNA.

Authors' processing steps: Amplified reference gene primers provided the basis for estimating nucleated cell counts. Sequenced by immunoSEQ multiplex PCR; TCRdb stores in-frame clones only, minus some. V and J calls and clone size are given by that table; D and trimming were obtained from the DNA. Among 60,000 or so clones, approximately 80% were seen once, and the ten largest hold 25%. The V gene's germline CDR1 is KGHSH and CDR2 LQKENI. V was clipped by 3 bases and J by 7 bases; unmatched bases: 11. CDR3 length: 16 amino acids. This clone was picked up one time. The chain is built from TRBV18 and TRBJ2-1; TRBD1 aligns across 8 bases. Sequencing was performed on peripheral blood. The receptor was derived from a human donor in a cohort sampled during active COVID-19. CDR3 in DNA: TGTGCCAGCTCACCCCTCTCTCAGGGGGCATGGAATGAGCAGTTCTTC. It encodes CASSPLSQGAWNEQFF. Supplemented by reference TRBV18 and TRBJ2-1, the full variable domain reads NAGVMQNPRHLVRRRGQEARLRCSPMKGHSHVYWYRQLPEEGLKFMVYLQKENIIDESGMPKERFSAEFPKEGPSILRIQQVVRGDSAAYFCASSPLSQGAWNEQFFGPGTRLTVL.